This T cell receptor (beta chain) was sequenced for a study of shared T cell receptors in the human thymus. The V gene lost 3 bases and the J gene lost 6 bases, with 18 bases spanning the gap. CDR3 length equals 16 residues. Per the germline V gene, CDR1 is LNHNV and CDR2 is YYDKDF (reference sequence). Data came from immunoSEQ multiplex PCR; TCRdb stores just in-frame clones and leaves some out. The data hold 55,000 to 75,000 clones, with around 96% observed a single time. The sample comprised thymocytes. The chain carries TRBV15 and TRBJ2-1, with D tentatively TRBD1 (5 bases). The source is a human donor. CDR3 residues: CATSRTQPDGANEQFF. DNA of the CDR3: TGTGCCACCAGCAGGACTCAGCCCGATGGGGCCAATGAGCAGTTCTTC.